This T cell receptor beta chain was captured by sequencing in a study of shared clonotypes between healthy human individuals. Libraries were prepared by immunoSEQ multiplex PCR; TCRdb keeps only in-frame clonotypes and omits some of them. This table holds roughly 770,000 clones, around 96% found once. Naive CD8 populations comprised CD45RO-negative cells positively selected for CCR7, excluding terminally differentiated effector memory CD45RA+ cells. The J segment lost 8 bases and the V segment lost 5 bases, leaving 15 bases of the junction unmatched. The CDR3 is 17 residues long. Per germline, CDR1 SGHVS and CDR2 FQNEAQ.

This receptor was obtained from a man aged 25-45 years in good health. Sequencing was done on a sample of naive CD8+ T cells sorted from blood. This chain uses TRBV7-8 with TRBJ2-2, with TRBD1 matching over 9 bases. The CDR3 sequence: CASSIRTGGGGSGELFF. The CDR3 nucleotides read TGTGCCAGCAGCATACGAACAGGGGGCGGCGGTTCTGGGGAGCTGTTTTTT.